The 16 T cell receptor beta chains given below trace back to one sample, sequenced in a study of blood T cell repertoires in COVID-19. TCRdb keeps only in-frame clones here, not all; method: immunoSEQ multiplex PCR. The sample lists roughly 150,000 clones; approximately 83% were seen once. Sequenced sample: peripheral blood. Receptors originate from a man between 70 and 80 years old with active or convalescent COVID-19.

This chain uses TRBV11-2 with TRBJ2-1, with D possibly being TRBD2 (5 bases). The CDR3 contains 14 residues. Deletions cut 0 bases from V and 5 bases from J, with 8 bases between. Germline loops: CDR1 SGHAT, CDR2 FQNNGV. The CDR3 sequence: CASSLDLANNEQFF. The DNA of the CDR3 is TGTGCCAGCAGCTTAGATCTAGCCAACAATGAGCAGTTCTTC.

The chain uses TRBV5-1 and TRBJ2-5, with 8 bases aligning to TRBD1. The CDR3 runs 14 residues. The germline V gene has CDR1 SGHRS and CDR2 YFSETQ. After removal of 0 bases from V and 2 bases from J, the junction contained 0 bases not matched to a gene. Written as DNA, the CDR3 is TGCGCCAGCAGCTTGGGGACAGGGCAAGAGACCCAGTACTTC. Its protein is CASSLGTGQETQYF.

CDR3 region: CASSLLDRSNQPQHF. The CDR3 bases are TGTGCCAGCAGTTTACTCGACAGAAGCAATCAGCCCCAGCATTTT. V gene TRBV28 combines with J gene TRBJ1-5; D possibly corresponds to TRBD1 (5 bases). The germline V gene has CDR1 MDHEN and CDR2 SYDVKM. V dropped 2 bases and J dropped 1 base, with 9 bases sitting between them. This CDR3 has 15 amino acids.

V is TRBV29-1 and J is TRBJ2-7; no clear D. CDR1 SQVTM and CDR2 ANQGSEA come from the germline V gene. This CDR3 is 12 amino acids long. With 1 base removed from V and 3 bases from J, the gap between germline ends came to 7 bases. CDR3 nucleotides: TGCAGCGTTGAAGGGCAGTTCTACGAGCAGTACTTC. This gives the protein CSVEGQFYEQYF.

The V and J genes are TRBV28 and TRBJ2-1, with 7 nucleotides matching TRBD2. The CDR3 has 14 amino acids. The germline V gene has CDR1 MDHEN and CDR2 SYDVKM. After removal of 5 bases from V and 7 bases from J, the junction contained 8 bases not matched to a gene. DNA for the CDR3: TGTGCCAGCAGTGGAGGCGGGAGAAGGAATGAGCAGTTCTTC. It translates to CASSGGGRRNEQFF.

V is TRBV7-3 and J is TRBJ2-1; 7 positions match TRBD2. The CDR3 sequence is 15 residues long. Germline V gives CDR1 SGHTA, CDR2 FQGTGA. V lost 5 bases and J lost 7; bases outside the gene matches: 11. The CDR3 DNA sequence: TGTGCCAGCAGCCCGCTTGCGGGAGTTGGTAATGAGCAGTTCTTC. It translates to CASSPLAGVGNEQFF.

The chain recombines TRBV6-5 with TRBJ1-1; possible D gene TRBD1, 6 bases. V was shortened by 2 bases and J by 2 bases, with 12 bases between the two germline ends. Germline CDR1 reads MNHEY; CDR2 reads SVGAGI. This CDR3 comprises 15 residues. As DNA, the CDR3 is TGTGCCAGCAGTTACGTGCGTGGGGGCAACACTGAAGCTTTCTTT. It translates to CASSYVRGGNTEAFF.

J is TRBJ2-2 and V is TRBV7-6; TRBD1 is a possible D gene (5 bases). Per germline, CDR1 SGHVS and CDR2 FNYEAQ. With 1 base removed from V and 2 bases from J, the gap between germline ends came to 8 bases. The CDR3 loop spans 15 amino acids. The CDR3: CASSLVRGNTGELFF. The CDR3 nucleotides read TGTGCCAGCAGCTTAGTAAGGGGAAACACCGGGGAGCTGTTTTTT.

This clone has just one count. This chain connects TRBV29-1 to TRBJ2-5, with 7 bases aligning to TRBD1. This CDR3 region has 13 residues. The junction had 5 bases not matched to a gene; V was cut back by 4 bases and J by 3 bases. Germline V lookup: CDR1 SQVTM, CDR2 ANQGSEA. In DNA, the CDR3 is TGCAGCGTTGGACGGGACAGCAAAGAGACCCAGTACTTC. It specifies CSVGRDSKETQYF.

The genes are TRBV7-9 and TRBJ1-4; 7 bases match TRBD1. J gave up 8 bases and V 4 bases, and 10 bases lay outside the gene matches. The CDR3 runs 15 residues. The germline gives CDR1 SEHNR, CDR2 FQNEAQ (reference sequence). The CDR3 DNA sequence: TGTGCCAGCAGCTCGAGGCGCCGGGACAGCGAAAAACTGTTTTTT. It is translated as CASSSRRRDSEKLFF.

This clone was detected only a few times. This chain links TRBV19 with TRBJ1-1; D unclear. This CDR3 contains 12 residues. Trimming stripped 8 bases from V and 1 base from J, with 8 bases between. The germline V gene encodes CDR1 LNHDA and CDR2 SQIVND (reference sequence). The CDR3 DNA reads TGTGCCAGTTTCGGTCAGAACACTGAAGCTTTCTTT. It is translated as CASFGQNTEAFF.

V gene TRBV6-4 combines with J gene TRBJ2-1; 9 bases are a match to TRBD2. The CDR3 consists of 16 residues. CDR1 and CDR2 from the germline V gene are MRHNA and SNTAGT. J gave up 6 bases and V 4 bases, and 10 bases lay outside the gene matches. The CDR3 coding sequence is TGTGCCAGCAGTGTTTTTAGCGGGGGCGTTCCCAATGAGCAGTTCTTC. This encodes CASSVFSGGVPNEQFF.

This clone was seen just once. The chain is built from TRBV5-1 and TRBJ2-5, with a possible D match to TRBD1 (5 bases). Germline V CDR1 and CDR2: SGHRS, YFSETQ. The CDR3 has 13 amino acids. V was cut by 1 base and J by 7 bases, with 11 bases left in between. The CDR3 here is CASSLSGLVTQYF. Written as DNA, the CDR3 is TGCGCCAGCAGCTTGTCAGGGTTGGTGACCCAGTACTTC. Combining the CDR3 with reference TRBV5-1 and TRBJ2-5 gives the whole variable domain KAGVTQTPRYLIKTRGQQVTLSCSPISGHRSVSWYQQTPGQGLQFLFEYFSETQRNKGNFPGRFSGRQFSNSRSEMNVSTLELGDSALYLCASSLSGLVTQYFGPGTRLLVL.

Regarding this clone: The same CDR3 can be traced to other DNA sequences in this sample. The CDR3 loop is CAWRRLNTEAFF. The DNA for the CDR3 is TGTGCCTGGCGTCGGTTGAACACTGAAGCTTTCTTT. The chain employs TRBV30 and TRBJ1-1; D is unresolved. The V end lost 5 bases, the J end lost 0 bases, and 7 bases lay between the germline ends. CDR1 and CDR2 from the germline V gene are GTSNPN and SVGIG (reference sequence). This CDR3 is built from 12 residues.

This rearrangement joins TRBV7-8 to TRBJ2-2; TRBD2 matches 8 bases. Germline-derived CDR1 and CDR2 are SGHVS and FQNEAQ. The CDR3 has 16 amino acids. The trim removed 5 bases at V and 4 bases at J, leaving 9 bases unmatched. This CDR3 reads CASSTPGGRLTGELFF. CDR3 coding DNA: TGTGCCAGCAGCACTCCTGGCGGGAGGCTCACCGGGGAGCTGTTTTTT.

This clone appeared once. The V call is TRBV5-1, the J call TRBJ2-5, with 12 nucleotides matching TRBD2. Looked up from germline, CDR1 is SGHRS and CDR2 is YFSETQ. The CDR3 consists of 15 residues. After removal of 5 bases from V and 3 bases from J, the junction contained 5 bases not matched to a gene. CDR3 sequence reads: CASRLAGGSEETQYF. In DNA form, the CDR3 reads TGCGCCAGCAGACTAGCGGGAGGTTCGGAAGAGACCCAGTACTTC.